A single sample gave rise to the 27 T cell receptor beta chains below, sequenced in a study of shared clonotypes between healthy human individuals. Here immunoSEQ multiplex PCR was the method, and the copy in TCRdb shows in-frame clones only, minus some. The table has roughly 810,000 clones, about 96% seen once; the top ten hold around 0.25%. CD8 cells classed as naive were CD45RO-negative and positively selected for CCR7, excluding terminally differentiated effector memory CD45RA+ cells. Sequences were obtained from naive CD8+ T cells sorted from blood. All receptors come from a man younger than 45 in good health.

The chain recombines TRBV30 with TRBJ1-3, with 7 bases lining up with TRBD1. CDR3 length equals 13 residues. Trimming cost V 2 bases and J 7 bases; bases outside gene matches: 5. In germline, CDR1 is GTSNPN, CDR2 SVGIG (reference sequence). This CDR3 is CAWSTGEGNTIYF. CDR3 nucleotides: TGTGCCTGGAGTACAGGGGAAGGGAACACCATATATTTT.

The DNA for the CDR3 is TGTGCCAGCAGTGAAGGACACGCCTACGAGCAGTACTTC. Amino acid sequence: CASSEGHAYEQYF. The chain joins TRBV6-1 to TRBJ2-7; D gene unclear. Germline V gene sequence: CDR1 MNHNS, CDR2 SASEGT. The CDR3 runs to 13 residues. V gave up 1 base and J gave up 2 bases, with 6 bases separating them.

The genes are TRBV28 and TRBJ2-3, with 8 bases aligning to TRBD2. Germline CDR1 reads MDHEN; CDR2 reads SYDVKM. Losses at the gene ends were 4 bases for V and 5 bases for J; bases not matched to a gene: 8. CDR3 length: 15 residues. CDR3 sequence (DNA): TGTGCCAGCAGTTCCCGGGGACTAGACGGAGATACGCAGTATTTT. Translation: CASSSRGLDGDTQYF.

The J gene is TRBJ2-7, the V gene TRBV11-2, with D perhaps TRBD1 (6 bases). This CDR3 has 13 amino acids. CDR1 is SGHAT and CDR2 is FQNNGV in the germline V gene. V lost 5 bases to trimming and J lost 3 bases, with 11 bases between them. CDR3 bases: TGTGCCAGCAGCCGCGGACAGCTCTACGAGCAGTACTTC. The encoded protein is CASSRGQLYEQYF.

The CDR3 DNA reads as TGTGCCAGCAGTTTATCGGCTAGCGGTGAGCAGTTCTTC. Its protein product is CASSLSASGEQFF. This chain connects TRBV27 to TRBJ2-1; 7 bases fit TRBD2. The trim removed 0 bases at V and 9 bases at J, leaving 2 bases unmatched. Per germline, CDR1 MNHEY and CDR2 SMNVEV (reference sequence). The CDR3 sequence is 13 residues long.

The V call is TRBV7-9, the J call TRBJ2-7, with 9 bases matching TRBD1. Germline V gene data show CDR1 as SEHNR and CDR2 as FQNEAQ (reference sequence). The V and J ends lost 8 bases and 6 bases, in that order; junction bases with no gene match: 8. This CDR3 is built from 13 residues. This chain's CDR3 is CASDRDRVGEQYF. The CDR3 nucleotides read TGTGCCAGCGACCGGGACAGGGTTGGCGAGCAGTACTTC.

The chain combines TRBV2 with TRBJ2-1, with 11 bases lining up with TRBD2. Per germline, CDR1 SNHLY and CDR2 FYNNEI. V gave up 6 bases and J gave up 2 bases; unmatched junction bases: 3. CDR3 size: 15 residues. CDR3 loop: CASRRTSGPYNEQFF. In DNA form, the CDR3 reads TGTGCCAGCAGGAGGACTAGCGGGCCCTACAATGAGCAGTTCTTC.

The chain carries TRBV13 and TRBJ2-7; D possibly corresponds to TRBD2 (7 bases). CDR3 length: 14 amino acids. V dropped 7 bases and J dropped 5 bases, with 18 bases sitting between them. In germline, CDR1 is PRHDT, CDR2 FYEKMQ (reference sequence). The CDR3 is CASTYRGRDDEQYF. The CDR3 DNA follows: TGTGCCAGCACCTATAGGGGGAGGGACGACGAGCAGTACTTC.

The rearrangement links TRBV19 to TRBJ2-7, with a weak D call TRBD2 (6 bases). The V gene's germline CDR1 is LNHDA and CDR2 SQIVND (reference sequence). The CDR3 consists of 14 residues. Trimming pared 3 bases from V and 3 bases from J, leaving 12 bases between. This CDR3 is CASSMYGGSYEQYF. The CDR3 nucleotides are TGTGCCAGTAGTATGTACGGGGGTAGCTACGAGCAGTACTTC.

The genes are TRBV4-3 and TRBJ2-4; D gene uncertain. This CDR3 has 17 amino acids. The V end was cut by 0 bases, the J end by 1 base, with 13 bases between. The germline V gene has CDR1 LGHNA and CDR2 YSLEER. CDR3 sequence reads: CASSQEGAGMAKNIQYF. The CDR3 nucleotides read TGCGCCAGCAGCCAAGAAGGAGCTGGTATGGCCAAAAACATTCAGTACTTC.

The chain recombines TRBV18 with TRBJ1-4; 10 nucleotides align to TRBD1. The J segment lost 8 bases and the V segment lost 2 bases, leaving 2 bases of the junction unmatched. Germline V gene data show CDR1 as KGHSH and CDR2 as LQKENI. CDR3 length equals 14 residues. CDR3 protein: CASSPGTGDEKLFF. CDR3 in DNA: TGTGCCAGCTCACCAGGGACAGGGGACGAAAAACTGTTTTTT.

The chain joins TRBV13 to TRBJ2-7; D tentatively fits TRBD1 or TRBD2 (5 bases each). Germline V gives CDR1 PRHDT, CDR2 FYEKMQ (reference sequence). This CDR3 region has 13 residues. V dropped 7 bases and J dropped 4 bases, with 14 bases sitting between them. The CDR3 loop is CASTVGTNYEQYF. The CDR3 region has the DNA TGTGCCAGCACCGTGGGGACCAATTACGAGCAGTACTTC. Full variable domain (rest looked up from reference TRBV13 and TRBJ2-7): AAGVIQSPRHLIKEKRETATLKCYPIPRHDTVYWYQQGPGQDPQFLISFYEKMQSDKGSIPDRFSAQQFSDYHSELNMSSLELGDSALYFCASTVGTNYEQYFGPGTRLTVT.

The chain uses TRBV27 and TRBJ1-5, with a tentative D call TRBD1 (5 bases). The V end was cut by 3 bases, the J end by 4 bases, with 10 bases between. The CDR3 is made up of 14 amino acids. The germline CDR1 and CDR2 sequences are MNHEY and SMNVEV (reference sequence). In nucleotides, the CDR3 is TGTGCCAGCAGTTTTGTTGGGGGGAATCAGCCCCAGCATTTT. Amino acid sequence: CASSFVGGNQPQHF.

CDR3 sequence reads: CASSIYGQSTDTQYF. The CDR3 DNA reads as TGTGCCAGTAGTATTTATGGACAGAGCACAGATACGCAGTATTTT. The V gene is TRBV19, the J gene TRBJ2-3, with D possibly matching TRBD1 (6 bases). CDR3 size: 15 residues. Trimming pared 3 bases from V and 0 bases from J, leaving 10 bases between. Germline CDR1 is LNHDA and CDR2 is SQIVND (reference sequence).

The V gene is TRBV5-1, the J gene TRBJ2-7; 9 nucleotides agree with TRBD2. Germline V gives CDR1 SGHRS, CDR2 YFSETQ. V lost 4 bases to trimming and J lost 6 bases; unmatched junction nucleotides: 14. CDR3 length equals 16 residues. The CDR3 spells CASSDPGGTSTGEQYF. For the CDR3, the DNA is TGCGCCAGCAGCGATCCTGGGGGGACTAGCACTGGCGAGCAGTACTTC.

V gene TRBV23-1 combines with J gene TRBJ2-3, with a tentative D call TRBD2 (5 bases). TRBV23-1 is an ORF for which the function is uncertain. Trimming stripped 2 bases from V and 0 bases from J, with 21 bases between. This CDR3 is 19 amino acids long. This chain's CDR3 is CASSQAADPSKTSTDTQYF. CDR3 DNA: TGCGCCAGCAGTCAAGCGGCCGACCCTAGCAAAACTAGCACAGATACGCAGTATTTT.

The chain carries TRBV30 and TRBJ2-6; D is ambiguous. Trimming took off 0 bases at V and 2 bases at J, with 8 bases between the two ends. CDR3 length: 15 amino acids. The germline V gene encodes CDR1 GTSNPN and CDR2 SVGIG (reference sequence). The CDR3 nucleotides are TGTGCCTGGAGTGTAAGCCGGACTGGGGCCAACGTCCTGACTTTC. Its translation is CAWSVSRTGANVLTF.

The chain is built from TRBV13 and TRBJ2-7, with D possibly being TRBD1 or TRBD2 (5 bases each). This CDR3 has 14 residues. Germline lookup yields CDR1 PRHDT and CDR2 FYEKMQ (reference sequence). V was cut by 5 bases and J by 4 bases, with 15 bases left in between. CDR3 DNA sequence: TGTGCCAGCAGCCCCCCCGGGGCAGTATACGAGCAGTACTTC. Amino acid sequence: CASSPPGAVYEQYF. The full variable domain, with the rest looked up from reference TRBV13 and TRBJ2-7, is AAGVIQSPRHLIKEKRETATLKCYPIPRHDTVYWYQQGPGQDPQFLISFYEKMQSDKGSIPDRFSAQQFSDYHSELNMSSLELGDSALYFCASSPPGAVYEQYFGPGTRLTVT.

The chain has TRBV29-1 and TRBJ2-6, with 8 bases identical to TRBD1. V shed 3 bases and J 4 bases; nucleotides not matched to a gene: 8. This CDR3 contains 16 residues. The germline V gene encodes CDR1 SQVTM and CDR2 ANQGSEA. The CDR3 loop reads CSVDGRGRNGANVLTF. For the CDR3, the DNA is TGCAGCGTTGACGGCAGGGGGCGTAACGGGGCCAACGTCCTGACTTTC.

The rearrangement joins TRBV6-1 to TRBJ1-2; the D gene is possibly TRBD1 (6 bases). Germline values: CDR1 MNHNS, CDR2 SASEGT. This CDR3 is 14 amino acids long. V lost 7 bases and J lost 2, with 14 bases in between. CDR3 nucleotide sequence: TGTGCCAGCACTCCCAGGGGCGTCAACTATGGCTACACCTTC. Translation gives CASTPRGVNYGYTF.

The chain recombines TRBV11-2 with TRBJ2-2; TRBD2 matches at 9 bases. The germline CDR1 and CDR2 sequences are SGHAT and FQNNGV. This CDR3 is built from 14 residues. The V segment lost 8 bases and the J segment 9 bases; nucleotides outside the gene matches: 10. DNA of the CDR3: TGTGCCAGCGGTTGGGCGGGAGGGGCGCGGGAGCTGTTTTTT. Translating gives CASGWAGGARELFF.

Details on this clone: Different DNA sequences within this sample yield the same CDR3. The chain couples TRBV11-2 to TRBJ2-1; D uncertain. Trimming took 3 bases from V and 6 from J, leaving 6 bases between them. CDR1 and CDR2 (germline): SGHAT, FQNNGV. The CDR3 loop spans 12 amino acids. This CDR3 reads CASSLGSNEQFF. As DNA, the CDR3 is TGTGCCAGCAGCTTGGGAAGCAATGAGCAGTTCTTC. Looking up the rest from reference TRBV11-2 and TRBJ2-1 gives the full variable domain: EAGVAQSPRYKIIEKRQSVAFWCNPISGHATLYWYQQILGQGPKLLIQFQNNGVVDDSQLPKDRFSAERLKGVDSTLKIQPAKLEDSAVYLCASSLGSNEQFFGPGTRLTVL.

The rearrangement uses TRBV7-6 and TRBJ2-1; D perhaps matches TRBD1 (6 bases). The CDR3 runs 16 residues. The ends were cut back, 0 bases at V and 3 bases at J, with 12 bases in the middle. CDR1 is SGHVS and CDR2 is FNYEAQ in the germline V gene. The CDR3 DNA follows: TGTGCCAGCAGCTTAGCGGCCGGGACATTCTACAATGAGCAGTTCTTC. Amino acid sequence: CASSLAAGTFYNEQFF. The full variable domain, completed using reference TRBV7-6 and TRBJ2-1, is GAGVSQSPRYKVTKRGQDVALRCDPISGHVSLYWYRQALGQGPEFLTYFNYEAQQDKSGLPNDRFSAERPEGSISTLTIQRTEQRDSAMYRCASSLAAGTFYNEQFFGPGTRLTVL.

The V and J genes are TRBV7-9 and TRBJ1-4; D gene unclear. V lost 7 bases to trimming and J lost 0 bases, with 9 bases between them. This CDR3 has 14 residues. Germline V gives CDR1 SEHNR, CDR2 FQNEAQ (reference sequence). The CDR3 bases are TGTGCCAGCACCCCCCCTGCAACTAATGAAAAACTGTTTTTT. Its protein is CASTPPATNEKLFF.

The CDR3 coding sequence is TGCGCCAGCAGCCAAGTGAGACAGTCTAGCAATGGCTACACCTTC. Amino acids: CASSQVRQSSNGYTF. The V gene is TRBV4-3, the J gene TRBJ1-2; possibly TRBD1 for D (5 bases). Trimming stripped 1 base from V and 6 bases from J, with 15 bases between. The CDR3 length is 15 residues. Germline CDR1 reads LGHNA; CDR2 reads YSLEER.

V is TRBV19 and J is TRBJ2-7; the match to TRBD1 covers 7 bases. This CDR3 spans 14 amino acids. Germline CDR1 reads LNHDA; CDR2 reads SQIVND (reference sequence). Germline trimming cut 3 bases from V and 2 bases from J; bases unmatched to any gene: 4. The CDR3 bases are TGTGCCAGTAGTATCGGGACAGATACCTACGAGCAGTACTTC. This gives the protein CASSIGTDTYEQYF. The full variable domain, completed using reference TRBV19 and TRBJ2-7, is DGGITQSPKYLFRKEGQNVTLSCEQNLNHDAMYWYRQDPGQGLRLIYYSQIVNDFQKGDIAEGYSVSREKKESFPLTVTSAQKNPTAFYLCASSIGTDTYEQYFGPGTRLTVT.

For the CDR3, the DNA is TGTGCCAGCAGCTTATCTAGCACAGGTGCCAATGAGCAGTTCTTC. Its translation is CASSLSSTGANEQFF. V and J are TRBV7-9 and TRBJ2-1; either TRBD1 or TRBD2 may supply D (5 bases each). Germline CDR1 and CDR2: SEHNR and FQNEAQ (reference sequence). The length of the CDR3 is 15 residues. V was pared by 2 bases and J by 6 bases, with 14 bases between. The full variable domain, rest sourced from reference TRBV7-9 and TRBJ2-1, is DTGVSQNPRHKITKRGQNVTFRCDPISEHNRLYWYRQTLGQGPEFLTYFQNEAQLEKSRLLSDRFSAERPKGSFSTLEIQRTEQGDSAMYLCASSLSSTGANEQFFGPGTRLTVL.